This passage covers 21 T cell receptor beta chains from one sample sequenced in a study of shared clonotypes between healthy human individuals. Sequencing used immunoSEQ multiplex PCR; TCRdb keeps in-frame clones, though not all of them. Of about 510,000 clones listed, 70% to 80% are singletons. Sequencing used PBMCs. These receptors originate from a woman aged 40 to 50 in good health. Some clones in this sample may be carry-over from other donors' samples.

V gene TRBV10-1 combines with J gene TRBJ2-3, with TRBD1 matching over 11 bases. V was clipped by 5 bases and J by 4 bases; unmatched bases: 5. Germline CDR1 reads WNHNN; CDR2 reads SYGVQD (reference sequence). CDR3 size: 15 residues. DNA for the CDR3: TGCGCCAGCAGTAACCCGGGACAGGGGGCAGATACGCAGTATTTT. This gives the protein CASSNPGQGADTQYF.

V usage is TRBV28 and J usage is TRBJ2-1; D might be TRBD1 (5 bases). The V gene lost 3 bases and the J gene lost 2 bases, with 17 bases spanning the gap. Germline CDR1 MDHEN, CDR2 SYDVKM. CDR3 length equals 17 residues. CDR3 loop: CASSFEMRQGTYNEQFF. Written as DNA, the CDR3 is TGTGCCAGCAGTTTCGAGATGAGGCAGGGTACCTACAATGAGCAGTTCTTC.

This clone was seen once. The rearrangement joins TRBV7-9 to TRBJ2-2; no clear D. This CDR3 spans 15 amino acids. The V gene lost 3 bases and the J gene lost 3 bases, with 11 bases spanning the gap. Germline V gives CDR1 SEHNR, CDR2 FQNEAQ (reference sequence). The CDR3 region has the DNA TGTGCCAGCAGCTTTCCGGGCTCTGACACCGGGGAGCTGTTTTTT. Translation: CASSFPGSDTGELFF.

This clone has more than one count but fewer than ten. V is TRBV5-1 and J is TRBJ2-1; D remains ambiguous. The CDR3 consists of 13 residues. Trimming removed 0 bases from V and 9 bases from J, with 10 bases in between. The germline V gene encodes CDR1 SGHRS and CDR2 YFSETQ. The CDR3 DNA reads as TGCGCCAGCAGCTTGGACTGGAGTCCTGAGCAGTTCTTC. As protein: CASSLDWSPEQFF. Looking up the rest from reference TRBV5-1 and TRBJ2-1 gives the full variable domain: KAGVTQTPRYLIKTRGQQVTLSCSPISGHRSVSWYQQTPGQGLQFLFEYFSETQRNKGNFPGRFSGRQFSNSRSEMNVSTLELGDSALYLCASSLDWSPEQFFGPGTRLTVL.

The rearrangement joins TRBV19 to TRBJ2-1; the D gene is possibly TRBD2 (5 bases). The CDR3 consists of 14 residues. Trimming stripped 1 base from V and 12 bases from J, with 16 bases between. Germline values: CDR1 LNHDA, CDR2 SQIVND (reference sequence). The CDR3 DNA follows: TGTGCCAGTAGTATAGGTCAAGCGGCCCACCGGCAGTTCTTC. It translates to CASSIGQAAHRQFF.

The chain carries TRBV27 and TRBJ2-7; 12 bases are shared with TRBD2. Germline CDR1 and CDR2: MNHEY and SMNVEV (reference sequence). J lost 3 bases, V lost 5 bases, and 5 bases had no gene match. CDR3 length: 15 amino acids. The DNA for the CDR3 is TGTGCCAGCAGTCGACTAGCGGGAGTCAACTACGAGCAGTACTTC. Its translation: CASSRLAGVNYEQYF.

The chain combines TRBV28 with TRBJ2-7; 9 bases are a match to TRBD2. Germline loops: CDR1 MDHEN, CDR2 SYDVKM. With V trimmed by 5 bases and J by 2 bases, 13 bases remained unmatched. CDR3 length equals 17 residues. CDR3 bases: TGTGCCAGCAGTCTACCGTTGGGGCGGGAGGGAGCCTACGAGCAGTACTTC. Translating it yields CASSLPLGREGAYEQYF.

V usage is TRBV11-2 and J usage is TRBJ1-2; no clear D gene. Trimming shortened V by 5 bases and J by 4 bases, and 20 bases separated the two germline ends. This CDR3 comprises 16 residues. Germline V CDR1 and CDR2: SGHAT, FQNNGV. DNA for the CDR3: TGTGCCAGCAGCATAGGTGGCATGGAACTGAGCTATGGCTACACCTTC. Protein product: CASSIGGMELSYGYTF.

The CDR3 region has the DNA TGTGCCAGCAGCTTAGCAGGGGAGAACTACGAGCAGTACTTC. Amino acids: CASSLAGENYEQYF. The chain joins TRBV7-8 to TRBJ2-7, with D tentatively TRBD1 or TRBD2 (5 bases each). V was trimmed by 0 bases and J by 3 bases, leaving 9 bases between them. The CDR3 sequence is 14 residues long. CDR1 and CDR2 (germline): SGHVS, FQNEAQ.

V usage is TRBV5-6 and J usage is TRBJ2-1, with 10 bases matching TRBD2. The CDR3 is made up of 15 amino acids. V shed 2 bases, J shed 6 bases, and the junction held 5 bases outside the gene matches. In germline, CDR1 is SGHDT, CDR2 YYEEEE. The CDR3 spells CASSFGLADSNEQFF. CDR3 nucleotides: TGTGCCAGCAGCTTTGGACTAGCGGATTCCAATGAGCAGTTCTTC.

This clone was picked up many times. Other DNA variants within this sample encode the same CDR3. This chain links TRBV19 with TRBJ2-2; D might be TRBD2 (6 bases). The germline V and J ends were trimmed by 4 bases and 2 bases, with 11 bases remaining between them. This CDR3 spans 15 amino acids. Germline loops: CDR1 LNHDA, CDR2 SQIVND (reference sequence). The CDR3: CASSKGSGNTGELFF. The DNA for the CDR3 is TGTGCCAGTAGTAAGGGTAGCGGCAACACCGGGGAGCTGTTTTTT.

V is TRBV30 and J is TRBJ1-4; D ambiguous. V was trimmed by 1 base and J by 4 bases, leaving 7 bases between them. Germline V gives CDR1 GTSNPN, CDR2 SVGIG (reference sequence). The CDR3 is 13 amino acids. The CDR3 DNA follows: TGTGCCTGGAGTGGGCAGGTTAATGAAAAACTGTTTTTT. Amino acids: CAWSGQVNEKLFF. Full variable domain (rest looked up from reference TRBV30 and TRBJ1-4): SQTIHQWPATLVQPVGSPLSLECTVEGTSNPNLYWYRQAAGRGLQLLFYSVGIGQISSEVPQNLSASRPQDRQFILSSKKLLLSDSGFYLCAWSGQVNEKLFFGSGTQLSVL.

The chain joins TRBV29-1 to TRBJ1-2; weak D call: TRBD1 (6 bases). Germline V gene sequence: CDR1 SQVTM, CDR2 ANQGSEA. This CDR3 has 12 residues. The V and J ends lost 3 bases and 7 bases respectively, with 12 bases between them. This CDR3 is CSVEYRVGGYTF. DNA of the CDR3: TGCAGCGTTGAGTACAGGGTCGGTGGCTACACCTTC. The variable domain in full, with the rest retrieved from reference TRBV29-1 and TRBJ1-2, is SAVISQKPSRDICQRGTSLTIQCQVDSQVTMMFWYRQQPGQSLTLIATANQGSEATYESGFVIDKFPISRPNLTFSTLTVSNMSPEDSSIYLCSVEYRVGGYTFGSGTRLTVV.

J is TRBJ2-1 and V is TRBV15; no firm D call. With 0 bases removed from V and 5 bases from J, the gap between germline ends came to 11 bases. Germline assignment: CDR1 LNHNV and CDR2 YYDKDF (reference sequence). The CDR3 spans 15 residues. The DNA for the CDR3 is TGTGCCACCAGCAGAGATTTGGGCCCAAACAATGAGCAGTTCTTC. It is translated as CATSRDLGPNNEQFF.

The chain has TRBV2 and TRBJ2-2, with 10 bases matching TRBD2. The CDR3 runs 15 residues. Germline V CDR1 and CDR2: SNHLY, FYNNEI. The J segment lost 7 bases and the V segment lost 4 bases, leaving 6 bases of the junction unmatched. The CDR3 DNA is TGTGCCAGCAGTGCGAGCGGGAGGGCCCTCGGGGAGCTGTTTTTT. It specifies CASSASGRALGELFF.

This chain connects TRBV9 to TRBJ1-2, with a possible D match to TRBD1 (5 bases). Germline-derived CDR1 and CDR2 are SGDLS and YYNGEE. V was clipped by 3 bases and J by 4 bases, with 16 bases between them. This CDR3 region has 15 residues. The CDR3 nucleotides read TGTGCCAGCAGCGCCCGTCCGGGGGTGGGCTATGGCTACACCTTC. The encoded protein is CASSARPGVGYGYTF. Full variable domain (remainder filled in from reference TRBV9 and TRBJ1-2): DSGVTQTPKHLITATGQRVTLRCSPRSGDLSVYWYQQSLDQGLQFLIQYYNGEERAKGNILERFSAQQFPDLHSELNLSSLELGDSALYFCASSARPGVGYGYTFGSGTRLTVV.

The chain recombines TRBV7-2 with TRBJ2-5, with 8 bases fitting TRBD2. The CDR3 length is 14 residues. Germline CDR1 and CDR2: SGHTA and FQGNSA. The trim removed 3 bases at V and 5 bases at J, leaving 5 bases unmatched. For the CDR3, the DNA is TGTGCCAGCAGCTTCGGGGGGGCGAAGGAGACCCAGTACTTC. As protein: CASSFGGAKETQYF.

The V call is TRBV7-2, the J call TRBJ2-1, with 10 bases lining up with TRBD2. Per the germline V gene, CDR1 is SGHTA and CDR2 is FQGNSA. V gave up 5 bases and J gave up 6 bases; unmatched junction bases: 13. This CDR3 contains 17 residues. CDR3 in amino acids: CASSPRAATSGFNEQFF. The CDR3 region has the DNA TGTGCCAGCAGCCCCCGGGCGGCGACTAGCGGGTTCAATGAGCAGTTCTTC.

This sequence joins TRBV28 and TRBJ1-3; no clear D gene. The V end was cut by 3 bases, the J end by 2 bases, with 8 bases between. This CDR3 region has 14 residues. Per the germline V gene, CDR1 is MDHEN and CDR2 is SYDVKM. CDR3 residues: CASSFPSTGNTIYF. The CDR3 region has the DNA TGTGCCAGCAGTTTTCCCTCGACTGGAAACACCATATATTTT.

This clone was observed a handful of times. This chain joins TRBV5-6 and TRBJ2-7; 9 positions match TRBD2. V lost 0 bases and J lost 2; bases outside the gene matches: 3. This CDR3 region has 15 residues. From germline, CDR1 is SGHDT and CDR2 YYEEEE. The CDR3 loop is CASSLGPSGTYEQYF. The DNA for the CDR3 is TGTGCCAGCAGCTTGGGGCCTAGCGGGACCTACGAGCAGTACTTC.

This sequence joins TRBV10-3 and TRBJ2-3, with 12 bases that match TRBD2. The CDR3 consists of 15 residues. The J segment lost 3 bases and the V segment lost 6 bases, leaving 4 bases of the junction unmatched. Germline CDR1 is ENHRY and CDR2 is SYGVKD. The DNA for the CDR3 is TGTGCCATCAGACTGACTAGCGGGAGTACAGATACGCAGTATTTT. Translating gives CAIRLTSGSTDTQYF.